Listed below are T cell receptor beta chains from one sample, sequenced in a study of blood T cell repertoires in COVID-19. Sequencing was performed with immunoSEQ multiplex PCR; in TCRdb, only in-frame clones are kept and a portion is missing. This table has 250,000 to 350,000 clones, about 85% appearing once. The sequenced sample consisted of PBMCs or T cells enriched from blood (not recorded which). Source of these receptors: a woman aged 25 to 39 who had recovered from COVID-19. Both conserved end residues are part of each CDR3. The order of the fields is clone size, D gene, J gene, V gene, CDR3 protein, CDR3 DNA. D genes are given only for firm matches. Expanded clones are given a class, and other clones once, few, many or no size at all.

>NA|NA|TRBJ2-2|TRBV7-2
CASSRQGRLDTGELFF
TGTGCCAGCAGCCGTCAGGGGCGCTTGGACACCGGGGAGCTGTTTTTT
>NA|NA|TRBJ1-3|TRBV6-5
CASSNLQGNTIYF
TGTGCCAGCAGCAATCTACAGGGAAACACCATATATTTT
>NA|NA|TRBJ1-1|TRBV7-2
CASSLYPGRNTEAFF
TGTGCCAGCAGCTTATACCCCGGGAGAAACACTGAAGCTTTCTTT
>NA|TRBD2|TRBJ2-3|TRBV9
CASSPPGLAAVTDTQYF
TGTGCCAGCAGCCCCCCGGGACTAGCAGCCGTCACAGATACGCAGTATTTT
>few|NA|TRBJ2-1|TRBV9
CASSEGLAYNEQFF
TGTGCCAGCAGCGAAGGACTTGCCTACAATGAGCAGTTCTTC
>NA|NA|TRBJ1-2|TRBV5-4
CASSLGPGSGYGYTF
TGTGCCAGCAGCTTGGGGCCGGGGAGCGGCTATGGCTACACCTTC
>NA|NA|TRBJ1-5|TRBV6-2/TRBV6-3
CASSRDWYRADQPQHF
TGTGCCAGCAGTAGGGATTGGTACAGGGCGGACCAGCCCCAGCATTTT
>NA|NA|TRBJ2-3|TRBV2
CASRPSRQQLREPDTQYF
TGTGCCAGCAGGCCGTCGAGACAGCAACTAAGGGAACCAGATACGCAGTATTTT
>NA|TRBD1|TRBJ2-5|TRBV19
CASSINRGETQYF
TGTGCCAGTAGTATAAACAGGGGTGAGACCCAGTACTTC
>NA|TRBD2|TRBJ2-7|TRBV13
CASSPTSGGAYEQYF
TGTGCCAGCAGCCCTACGAGCGGGGGGGCGTACGAGCAGTACTTC
>NA|NA|TRBJ2-5|TRBV3-1/TRBV3-2
CASSQEGDFQETQYF
TGTGCCAGCAGCCAAGAGGGAGACTTTCAAGAGACCCAGTACTTC
>NA|TRBD1|TRBJ1-6|TRBV7-9
CASSSGQGKNNSPLHF
TGTGCCAGCAGCTCAGGACAGGGAAAAAATAATTCACCCCTCCACTTT
>NA|NA|TRBJ1-4|TRBV9
CASSVGGLATNEKLFF
TGTGCCAGCAGCGTAGGGGGGCTTGCAACTAATGAAAAACTGTTTTTT
>NA|TRBD1|TRBJ1-2|TRBV7-8
CASSFLPGQGENGYTF
TGTGCCAGCAGCTTCCTGCCCGGACAGGGGGAAAATGGCTACACCTTC
>NA|TRBD1|TRBJ1-2|TRBV6-4
CASTPSPGTGSLTF
TGTGCCAGCACTCCGTCCCCCGGGACAGGGAGCCTCACCTTC
>NA|NA|TRBJ1-6|TRBV5-1
CASSLVVDKRSPLHF
TGCGCCAGCAGCTTGGTCGTGGACAAGCGCTCACCCCTCCACTTT
>NA|TRBD2|TRBJ2-3|TRBV3-1/TRBV3-2
CASSQDPILAGGTDTQYF
TGTGCCAGCAGCCAAGATCCAATACTAGCGGGGGGGACAGATACGCAGTATTTT
>NA|TRBD2|TRBJ2-2|TRBV6-6
CASGVAGTGELFF
TGTGCCAGCGGGGTAGCGGGAACCGGGGAGCTGTTTTTT
>NA|NA|TRBJ2-2|TRBV19
CASSGGTGELFF
TGTGCCAGTTCGGGTGGCACCGGGGAGCTGTTTTTT
>NA|NA|TRBJ2-5|TRBV2
CASTRPRLVWETQYF
TGTGCCAGCACCCGCCCCCGACTAGTTTGGGAGACCCAGTACTTC
>NA|NA|TRBJ2-1|TRBV29-1
CSGGGGSSYNEQFF
TGCAGCGGTGGGGGAGGAAGCTCCTACAATGAGCAGTTCTTC
>NA|TRBD1|TRBJ1-5|TRBV7-8
CASTPGQGPSGNQPQHF
TGTGCCAGCACCCCGGGACAGGGGCCCTCCGGCAATCAGCCCCAGCATTTT
>NA|NA|TRBJ2-7|TRBV29-1
CSGGADYEQYF
TGCAGCGGCGGGGCCGACTACGAGCAGTACTTC
>NA|TRBD1|TRBJ1-2|TRBV2
CASSETGTGHGYTF
TGTGCCAGCAGTGAGACCGGGACAGGTCATGGCTACACCTTC
>NA|NA|TRBJ2-7|TRBV27
CASSLSRGTYEQYF
TGTGCCAGCAGTTTAAGTCGGGGGACCTACGAGCAGTACTTC
>NA|TRBD2|TRBJ2-7|TRBV5-1
CASQIAGGLTRDEQYF
TGCGCCAGCCAGATAGCGGGGGGCCTCACGAGGGACGAGCAGTACTTC
>NA|NA|TRBJ1-2|TRBV18
CASSPIPQINYGYTF
TGTGCCAGCTCACCAATTCCACAGATTAACTATGGCTACACCTTC
>NA|NA|TRBJ1-6|TRBV15
CATSRDQRDSPLHF
TGTGCCACCAGCAGAGATCAGAGGGATTCACCCCTCCACTTT
>NA|TRBD1|TRBJ2-5|TRBV3-1/TRBV3-2
CASNSGGTGGGETQYF
TGTGCCAGCAACTCCGGCGGGACAGGGGGCGGAGAGACCCAGTACTTC
>few|TRBD1|TRBJ1-2|TRBV7-8
CASSPRWRTGDGYTF
TGTGCCAGCAGCCCACGTTGGAGGACAGGGGATGGCTACACCTTC
>NA|TRBD1|TRBJ1-1|TRBV5-6
CASSLGSGGWNTEAFF
TGTGCCAGCAGCTTAGGTTCAGGGGGCTGGAACACTGAAGCTTTCTTT
>NA|TRBD1|TRBJ2-1|TRBV6-2/TRBV6-3
CASSWTGGYNEQFF
TGTGCCAGCAGTTGGACAGGGGGCTACAATGAGCAGTTCTTC
>NA|NA|TRBJ2-6|TRBV23-1
CASSPIGLVRSSGANVLTF
TGCGCCAGCAGCCCAATCGGTCTGGTACGGTCCTCTGGGGCCAACGTCCTGACTTTC
>NA|NA|TRBJ1-2|TRBV29-1
CSVDTSLGYTF
TGCAGCGTTGACACTTCCCTGGGCTACACCTTC
>NA|NA|TRBJ1-1|TRBV7-3
CASSPTGGVEAFF
TGTGCCAGCAGCCCCACGGGGGGCGTCGAAGCTTTCTTT
>NA|NA|TRBJ2-7|TRBV30
CAWSRSYEQYF
TGTGCCTGGAGCCGCTCCTACGAGCAGTACTTC
>NA|NA|TRBJ2-1|TRBV9
CASSVGGLPYNEQFF
TGTGCCAGCAGCGTTGGGGGGTTACCCTACAATGAGCAGTTCTTC
>once|NA|TRBJ2-7|TRBV2
CASRGASYEQYF
TGTGCCAGCAGGGGGGCTAGTTACGAGCAGTACTTC
>NA|NA|TRBJ1-3|TRBV5-1
CASSSGHSGNTIYF
TGCGCCAGCAGCTCGGGACACTCTGGAAACACCATATATTTT
>NA|NA|TRBJ1-3|TRBV5-1
CASRLEGNTIYF
TGCGCCAGCAGACTCGAAGGAAACACCATATATTTT
>once|NA|TRBJ1-1|TRBV28
CASRAGYWDTEAFF
TGTGCCAGCCGGGCGGGGTATTGGGACACTGAAGCTTTCTTT
>NA|TRBD2|TRBJ2-1|TRBV5-6
CASSLVSGNNEQFF
TGTGCCAGCAGCTTGGTTAGCGGGAACAATGAGCAGTTCTTC
>once|NA|TRBJ1-2|TRBV15
CATSRERTPNYGYTF
TGTGCCACCAGCAGAGAGAGGACACCCAACTATGGCTACACCTTC
>NA|NA|TRBJ1-5|TRBV5-1
CASSLGVGGSNQPQHF
TGCGCCAGCAGCTTAGGGGTCGGGGGAAGCAATCAGCCCCAGCATTTT
>NA|TRBD1|TRBJ1-1|TRBV5-7
CASSGNRGGSTEAFF
TGTGCCAGCAGCGGAAACAGGGGCGGAAGCACTGAAGCTTTCTTT
>NA|NA|TRBJ1-2|TRBV20-1
CSASSGVIYGYTF
TGCAGTGCTAGTTCCGGGGTAATTTATGGCTACACCTTC